What follows are 23 T cell receptor beta chains derived from one specimen sequenced in a study of cytomegalovirus exposure and HLA in healthy donors (dated by TCRdb to the late 2010s). The method was the immunoSEQ multiplex PCR assay. A mixture of 60 forward primers for TCR Vbeta segments and 13 reverse primers for TCR Jbeta segments was used in the multiplex PCR. TCRdb carries this immuneACCESS record with in-frame sequences only. Its versions omit some clonotypes, under half of them owing to an unresolved V gene in the studies checked, with the rest unexplained. This sample is represented by 100,000 to 150,000 clones; 60% to 80% of them were singletons. The ten most abundant clones make up around 2.5% of the sample. The specimen sequenced was PBMCs. Receptors were obtained from a woman aged 55-75 years in good health and CMV-seropositive.

In its sample, this clone was seen a few times. The chain links TRBV6-5 to TRBJ2-7; 12 bases match TRBD2. The CDR3 is 15 amino acids. Germline V gene data show CDR1 as MNHEY and CDR2 as SVGAGI. Trimming removed 4 bases from V and 1 base from J; junction bases left unmatched: 2. The CDR3: CASSSLAGGSYEQYF. The CDR3 nucleotides read TGTGCCAGCAGTTCACTAGCGGGGGGATCCTACGAGCAGTACTTC.

The J gene is TRBJ1-3, the V gene TRBV7-9; D might be TRBD1 (5 bases). V was cut by 6 bases and J by 1 base, with 10 bases left in between. Germline CDR1 reads SEHNR; CDR2 reads FQNEAQ (reference sequence). This CDR3 comprises 14 residues. The CDR3 region is CASRGVSSGNTIYF. The CDR3 region has the DNA TGTGCCAGCAGAGGGGTGTCTTCTGGAAACACCATATATTTT. Together with reference TRBV7-9 and TRBJ1-3, the CDR3 gives the full variable domain: DTGVSQNPRHKITKRGQNVTFRCDPISEHNRLYWYRQTLGQGPEFLTYFQNEAQLEKSRLLSDRFSAERPKGSFSTLEIQRTEQGDSAMYLCASRGVSSGNTIYFGEGSWLTVV.

This rearrangement joins TRBV9 to TRBJ2-3, with 8 nucleotides matching TRBD1. Germline V CDR1 and CDR2: SGDLS, YYNGEE. This CDR3 spans 16 amino acids. Germline trimming cut 3 bases from V and 0 bases from J; bases unmatched to any gene: 6. CDR3 sequence reads: CASSATGGTSTDTQYF. As DNA, the CDR3 is TGTGCCAGCAGCGCAACAGGGGGGACTAGCACAGATACGCAGTATTTT.

The chain is built from TRBV7-2 and TRBJ1-4, with D tentatively TRBD1 (6 bases). Trimming removed 4 bases from V and 8 bases from J, with 14 bases in between. Germline assignment: CDR1 SGHTA and CDR2 FQGNSA. The CDR3 is 14 residues long. The CDR3 loop reads CASSSQGGREKLFF. The CDR3 bases are TGTGCCAGCAGCTCACAGGGTGGGCGGGAAAAACTGTTTTTT.

V is TRBV10-1 and J is TRBJ2-1; tentative D call: TRBD2 (5 bases). Germline V lookup: CDR1 WNHNN, CDR2 SYGVQD (reference sequence). V lost 10 bases and J 9 bases, leaving 19 bases between the germline ends. This CDR3 comprises 13 residues. The CDR3, as DNA: TGCGCCATCTCGACTGGCCCCAGCGGTGAGCAGTTCTTC. This translates into CAISTGPSGEQFF.

This clone was detected a few times. The rearrangement joins TRBV2 to TRBJ1-2; possible D gene TRBD1, 5 bases. Germline loops: CDR1 SNHLY, CDR2 FYNNEI. V was trimmed by 0 bases and J by 6 bases, leaving 11 bases between them. This CDR3 contains 14 residues. CDR3 loop: CASSEAPGLHGYTF. The CDR3 DNA reads TGTGCCAGCAGTGAAGCTCCAGGGCTCCATGGCTACACCTTC.

Worth noting for this clone: Because the CDR3 is missing its conserved closing phenylalanine or tryptophan, this is likely a read error. The chain combines TRBV5-1 with TRBJ2-3; TRBD2 matches 15 bases. Trimming at V came to 4 bases and at J to 5 bases, leaving 8 bases not matched to a gene. This CDR3 is built from 17 residues. CDR1 is SGHRS, CDR2 YFSETQ, per germline. Here the CDR3 reads CASSPGLAGGRGDTQYS. CDR3 DNA sequence: TGCGCCAGCAGCCCCGGACTAGCGGGGGGGCGGGGAGATACGCAGTATTCT.

On this clone itself: The DNA is omitted, as the CDR3 cannot be located on it reliably, and the CDR3 follows TCRdb's listing. CDR3: CASSTDGTSGGLHFGDTQYF. The chain is built from TRBV19 and TRBJ2-3; the D call in the table, TRBD2, was not verified against the DNA. Germline assignment: CDR1 LNHDA and CDR2 SQIVND (reference sequence). Including both end residues, the CDR3 is 20 amino acids long.

The chain couples TRBV5-1 to TRBJ2-7; possible D gene TRBD2, 5 bases. The CDR3 is 14 residues long. The V end was cut by 4 bases, the J end by 2 bases, with 13 bases between. From germline, CDR1 is SGHRS and CDR2 YFSETQ. The CDR3 spells CASSRVSGTYEQYF. Here the CDR3 DNA reads TGCGCCAGCAGCCGAGTCAGCGGCACCTACGAGCAGTACTTC.

The rearrangement uses TRBV21-1 and TRBJ1-2; no check of the table's D call, TRBD1, against the DNA was made. TRBV21-1 has pseudogene status. CDR3 length: 17 amino acids. In DNA, the CDR3 is TGTGCCAGCAGCCACACCGGCTATTGGGACAGAGACTATGGCTACACCTTC. Translation gives CASSHTGYWDRDYGYTF.

The chain is built from TRBV5-1 and TRBJ2-7, with TRBD1 identical over 7 bases. V shed 4 bases, J shed 4 bases, and the junction held 8 bases outside the gene matches. The germline V gene has CDR1 SGHRS and CDR2 YFSETQ. This CDR3 has 14 residues. The CDR3 coding sequence is TGCGCCAGCAGCCGTGAGGGGGCCATGTACGAGCAGTACTTC. Translating it yields CASSREGAMYEQYF.

V usage is TRBV14 and J usage is TRBJ1-1; 12 nucleotides line up with TRBD1. V gave up 1 base and J gave up 4 bases; unmatched junction bases: 7. The germline gives CDR1 SGHDN, CDR2 FVKESK. The CDR3 extends over 17 amino acids. The CDR3 loop is CASSQGGTGGAGTEAFF. DNA of the CDR3: TGTGCCAGCAGCCAAGGGGGGACAGGGGGCGCAGGCACTGAAGCTTTCTTT.

The V gene is TRBV15, the J gene TRBJ2-5; a weak D match, TRBD2 (5 bases). The CDR3 runs 14 residues. Trimming pared 1 base from V and 7 bases from J, leaving 13 bases between. Germline CDR1 is LNHNV and CDR2 is YYDKDF (reference sequence). The CDR3 spells CATSRGGIEGTQYF. The DNA for the CDR3 is TGTGCCACCAGCAGAGGAGGGATTGAGGGGACCCAGTACTTC.

The chain employs TRBV29-1 and TRBJ2-7; D may be TRBD2 (6 bases). Trimming stripped 4 bases from V and 3 bases from J, with 10 bases between. This CDR3 contains 12 residues. Germline assignment: CDR1 SQVTM and CDR2 ANQGSEA. CDR3 amino acids: CSVAGRDYEQYF. The DNA for the CDR3 is TGCAGCGTTGCGGGGCGGGACTACGAGCAGTACTTC.

The chain has TRBV5-1 and TRBJ2-3; D unresolved. Germline values: CDR1 SGHRS, CDR2 YFSETQ. With 7 bases removed from V and 2 bases from J, the gap between germline ends came to 8 bases. The CDR3 spans 12 residues. The CDR3 spells CASGLLTDTQYF. The CDR3 DNA is TGCGCCAGCGGGCTCCTCACAGATACGCAGTATTTT.

This clone was seen a handful of times. The gene calls are TRBV2 and TRBJ1-4; a possible D gene is TRBD1 (5 bases). The CDR3 loop spans 14 amino acids. The ends were cut back, 1 base at V and 10 bases at J, with 13 bases in the middle. CDR1 is SNHLY, CDR2 FYNNEI, per germline. CDR3 sequence (DNA): TGTGCCAGCAGTGAAGGGAGTAGCGGGGGAAAACTGTTTTTT. This codes for CASSEGSSGGKLFF.

Written as DNA, the CDR3 is TGCGCCAGCAGGTACAGGGCAGACTCCTACGAGCAGTACTTC. As protein: CASRYRADSYEQYF. The rearrangement joins TRBV5-1 to TRBJ2-7, with a tentative D call TRBD1 (6 bases). This CDR3 has 14 residues. Trimming removed 5 bases at V and 0 bases at J, with 12 bases between. Germline-derived CDR1 and CDR2 are SGHRS and YFSETQ. The full variable domain, its missing parts supplied by reference TRBV5-1 and TRBJ2-7, is KAGVTQTPRYLIKTRGQQVTLSCSPISGHRSVSWYQQTPGQGLQFLFEYFSETQRNKGNFPGRFSGRQFSNSRSEMNVSTLELGDSALYLCASRYRADSYEQYFGPGTRLTVT.

This clone is a singleton in its sample. The junction and the germline gene differ at one end; a read error may be behind it. The J gene is TRBJ1-4, the V gene TRBV11-2, with 8 bases fitting TRBD1. CDR1 and CDR2 (germline): SGHAT, FQNNGV. CDR3 size: 14 residues. CDR3 region: CASRGGQVNGKLFF. In nucleotides, the CDR3 is TGTGCCAGCAGGGGGGGACAGGTGAATGGAAAACTGTTTTTT. The entire variable domain, with the rest obtained from reference TRBV11-2 and TRBJ1-4, is as follows: EAGVAQSPRYKIIEKRQSVAFWCNPISGHATLYWYQQILGQGPKLLIQFQNNGVVDDSQLPKDRFSAERLKGVDSTLKIQPAKLEDSAVYLCASRGGQVNGKLFFGSGTQLSVL.

The CDR3 is CASSPATGGNQPQHF. The CDR3 DNA reads TGTGCCAGCAGTCCGGCGACAGGGGGCAATCAGCCCCAGCATTTT. This chain joins TRBV27 and TRBJ1-5; 8 bases are shared with TRBD1. V trimming: 5 bases; J trimming: 2 bases; junction bases outside the gene matches: 5. CDR3 size: 15 residues. Germline lookup yields CDR1 MNHEY and CDR2 SMNVEV (reference sequence).

The V call is TRBV7-2, the J call TRBJ1-5; D is perhaps TRBD1 (5 bases). Deletions cut 2 bases from V and 7 bases from J, with 12 bases between. This CDR3 has 14 amino acids. Germline V gene data show CDR1 as SGHTA and CDR2 as FQGNSA. DNA of the CDR3: TGTGCCAGCAGCTTATTCTCAGGGAACCAGCCCCAGCATTTT. It is translated as CASSLFSGNQPQHF. The full variable domain, in which reference TRBV7-2 and TRBJ1-5 provide the parts outside the CDR3, is GAGVSQSPSNKVTEKGKDVELRCDPISGHTALYWYRQSLGQGLEFLIYFQGNSAPDKSGLPSDRFSAERTGGSVSTLTIQRTQQEDSAVYLCASSLFSGNQPQHFGDGTRLSIL.

This chain joins TRBV4-1 and TRBJ2-7; tentatively, D is TRBD2 (6 bases). The CDR3 sequence is 16 residues long. V lost 0 bases, J lost 7 bases, and 19 bases lay in between. Germline CDR1 and CDR2: MGHRA and YSYEKL. As DNA, the CDR3 is TGCGCCAGCAGCCAAGACCCCGGGAGTTCGCGGGTAGAGCAGTACTTC. This gives the protein CASSQDPGSSRVEQYF.

The J gene is TRBJ1-2, the V gene TRBV27; D remains ambiguous. Trimming removed 2 bases from V and 1 base from J, with 5 bases in between. The germline gives CDR1 MNHEY, CDR2 SMNVEV (reference sequence). There are 13 residues in the CDR3. In DNA form, the CDR3 reads TGTGCCAGCAGTTTAGCCGGTAACTATGGCTACACCTTC. It yields the protein CASSLAGNYGYTF.

This clone was counted between two and nine times. The rearrangement joins TRBV10-1 to TRBJ2-1, with 8 bases fitting TRBD2. Per the germline V gene, CDR1 is WNHNN and CDR2 is SYGVQD (reference sequence). V lost 3 bases, J lost 7 bases, and 2 bases stayed unmatched. This CDR3 region has 13 residues. CDR3 nucleotides: TGCGCCAGCAGTGACGGCGGGGGGAATGAGCAGTTCTTC. Its protein product is CASSDGGGNEQFF.